The 25 T cell receptor beta chains below were found in one sample sequenced in a study of blood T cells in healthy people across ages. Sample-barcoded 5' priming and a J-beta primer mix drove a second PCR of roughly 6 to 12 cycles. TCRdb processed the 5' RACE reads anew with MiXCR; each CDR3 protein has one entry. Altogether approximately 960,000 distinct CDR3 sequences are present, 25% to 30% being singletons, with the ten largest covering 10%. These records were also assigned to another study, of T cells of mothers and their children.

Sequenced input: blood. The receptor set was obtained from a woman aged 40 to 50 in good health.

The rearrangement uses TRBV20-1 and TRBJ2-1; D is possibly TRBD1 (5 bases). With 3 bases removed from V and 6 bases from J, the gap between germline ends came to 15 bases. The CDR3 has 14 residues. Looked up from germline, CDR1 is DFQATT and CDR2 is SNEGSKA (reference sequence). CDR3 sequence (DNA): TGCAGTGCTAGTAGGCAGGGCACCCCCAATGAGCAGTTCTTC. Translation: CSASRQGTPNEQFF.

This clonotype has at least ten counts. V usage is TRBV9 and J usage is TRBJ2-3, with 8 bases fitting TRBD2. The CDR3 contains 15 residues. The V gene end was trimmed by 3 bases and the J gene end by 3 bases; junction bases not matched to a gene: 6. The germline V gene encodes CDR1 SGDLS and CDR2 YYNGEE. CDR3 in amino acids: CASSGTSGSTDTQYF. CDR3 coding DNA: TGTGCCAGCAGCGGAACTAGCGGCTCGACAGATACGCAGTATTTT. The full variable domain, rest sourced from reference TRBV9 and TRBJ2-3, is DSGVTQTPKHLITATGQRVTLRCSPRSGDLSVYWYQQSLDQGLQFLIQYYNGEERAKGNILERFSAQQFPDLHSELNLSSLELGDSALYFCASSGTSGSTDTQYFGPGTRLTVL.

This clonotype was counted ten times or more. This chain uses TRBV20-1 with TRBJ2-7; D unresolved. This CDR3 has 14 residues. Germline lookup yields CDR1 DFQATT and CDR2 SNEGSKA (reference sequence). Trimming removed 6 bases from V and 3 bases from J, with 18 bases in between. The CDR3 loop is CSAQNQPHRYEQYF. CDR3 DNA: TGCAGTGCCCAGAACCAGCCCCACCGCTACGAGCAGTACTTC.

For this clonotype: A much larger clone lies a single base off, so this may be a read error. The chain combines TRBV5-1 with TRBJ2-7; the D is unclear. This CDR3 comprises 15 residues. Germline V gives CDR1 SGHRS, CDR2 YFSETQ. Trimming pared 0 bases from V and 3 bases from J, leaving 13 bases between. The chain's CDR3 is CASSLEGEWSYEQYF. CDR3 sequence (DNA): TGCGCCAGCAGCTTGGAGGGTGAGTGGAGCTACGAGCAGTACTTC.

This chain's CDR3 is CASSWTGTSGGTSSYEQYF. The CDR3 DNA follows: TGTGCCAGCAGCTGGACCGGGACTAGCGGGGGGACCTCGTCCTACGAGCAGTACTTC. V gene TRBV11-3 combines with J gene TRBJ2-7; TRBD2 matches 15 bases. The V gene's germline CDR1 is SGHNT and CDR2 YENEEA. With 4 bases clipped from V and 1 base from J, the junction kept 11 bases outside the gene matches. The CDR3 is made up of 19 amino acids.

This clonotype was seen repeatedly, ten times or more. The rearrangement links TRBV5-1 to TRBJ2-6; TRBD1 matches at 7 bases. The CDR3 loop spans 18 amino acids. CDR1 and CDR2 (germline): SGHRS, YFSETQ. V trimming: 4 bases; J trimming: 0 bases; junction bases outside the gene matches: 10. In nucleotides, the CDR3 is TGCGCCAGCAGCCACCGGGACAGCTATGTCTCTGGGGCCAACGTCCTGACTTTC. It codes for CASSHRDSYVSGANVLTF. Supplemented by reference TRBV5-1 and TRBJ2-6, the full variable domain reads KAGVTQTPRYLIKTRGQQVTLSCSPISGHRSVSWYQQTPGQGLQFLFEYFSETQRNKGNFPGRFSGRQFSNSRSEMNVSTLELGDSALYLCASSHRDSYVSGANVLTFGAGSRLTVL.

The chain carries TRBV28 and TRBJ2-7; TRBD1 aligns across 8 bases. The trim removed 5 bases at V and 3 bases at J, leaving 6 bases unmatched. The CDR3 is 14 amino acids. CDR1 MDHEN and CDR2 SYDVKM come from the germline V gene. The CDR3 loop reads CASSQRQGNYEQYF. DNA for the CDR3: TGTGCCAGCAGTCAAAGACAGGGGAACTACGAGCAGTACTTC. The full variable domain, in which reference TRBV28 and TRBJ2-7 provide the parts outside the CDR3, is DVKVTQSSRYLVKRTGEKVFLECVQDMDHENMFWYRQDPGLGLRLIYFSYDVKMKEKGDIPEGYSVSREKKERFSLILESASTNQTSMYLCASSQRQGNYEQYFGPGTRLTVT.

Many counts were recorded for this clonotype. The rearrangement uses TRBV19 and TRBJ2-1; no clear D. Germline CDR1 reads LNHDA; CDR2 reads SQIVND (reference sequence). The CDR3 runs 15 residues. V was clipped by 1 base and J by 2 bases, with 9 bases between them. The CDR3 region has the DNA TGTGCCAGTAGTATAGTTAACGGTCCCTACAATGAGCAGTTCTTC. This codes for CASSIVNGPYNEQFF.

Here the CDR3 reads CASSLAGPRGRNEQYF. The DNA of the CDR3 is TGCGCCAGCAGCTTGGCCGGGCCCAGGGGGCGGAACGAGCAGTACTTC. The chain uses TRBV5-1 and TRBJ2-7; 8 nucleotides line up with TRBD1. V gave up 0 bases and J gave up 5 bases; unmatched junction bases: 10. There are 16 residues in the CDR3. Germline values: CDR1 SGHRS, CDR2 YFSETQ.

The V and J genes are TRBV30 and TRBJ2-1; D gene ambiguous. Trimming cost V 3 bases and J 5 bases, with 5 bases left between them. Germline values: CDR1 GTSNPN, CDR2 SVGIG (reference sequence). The CDR3 totals 11 residues. The CDR3 reads CAWSGNNEQFF. The CDR3 bases are TGTGCCTGGAGCGGAAACAATGAGCAGTTCTTC.

Remarks on this clonotype: A much larger clone lies one base from this, so it may be a read error. V gene TRBV24-1 combines with J gene TRBJ2-6; 7 nucleotides line up with TRBD1. Germline-derived CDR1 and CDR2 are KGHDR and SFDVKD. The CDR3 length is 15 residues. CDR3 nucleotide sequence: TGTGCCGCCAGTGAGACAGGGTCTGGGGCCAACGTCCTGACTTTC. Its protein is CAASETGSGANVLTF.

This clonotype was seen a handful of times. Germline is not matched at one junction end, which may reflect a read error. The V gene is TRBV29-1, the J gene TRBJ2-4; 7 positions match TRBD1. Per germline, CDR1 SQVTM and CDR2 ANQGSEA. This CDR3 spans 11 amino acids. The CDR3 coding sequence is TGCAACGTTGGGGCAACAGGGGAGCAGTACTTC. Protein: CNVGATGEQYF. Together with reference TRBV29-1 and TRBJ2-4, the CDR3 gives the full variable domain: SAVISQKPSRDICQRGTSLTIQCQVDSQVTMMFWYRQQPGQSLTLIATANQGSEATYESGFVIDKFPISRPNLTFSTLTVSNMSPEDSSIYLCNVGATGEQYFGAGTRLSVL.

This chain uses TRBV12-5 with TRBJ2-7; weak D call: TRBD2 (5 bases). The V end was cut by 1 base, the J end by 5 bases, with 21 bases between. This CDR3 spans 17 amino acids. Germline-derived CDR1 and CDR2 are LGHNT and FRNRAP. The CDR3 DNA is TGTGCTAGTGGTTTGGCCCTTTTTCACGGGAAATCAGACGAGCAGTACTTC. Encoded protein: CASGLALFHGKSDEQYF.

This chain links TRBV5-1 with TRBJ2-3; 7 nucleotides agree with TRBD1. The CDR3 length is 16 residues. Germline-derived CDR1 and CDR2 are SGHRS and YFSETQ. V trimming: 0 bases; J trimming: 0 bases; junction bases outside the gene matches: 4. The CDR3 region is CASSLGQQGSTDTQYF. The CDR3 DNA reads TGCGCCAGCAGCTTGGGACAACAGGGGAGCACAGATACGCAGTATTTT.

The sample holds many counts of this clonotype. V is TRBV9 and J is TRBJ2-1; D possibly corresponds to TRBD1 (7 bases). This CDR3 has 15 amino acids. Per the germline V gene, CDR1 is SGDLS and CDR2 is YYNGEE. V was cut by 3 bases and J by 4 bases, with 14 bases left in between. CDR3 residues: CASSADRAGYNEQFF. The DNA of the CDR3 is TGTGCCAGCAGCGCCGACAGGGCGGGGTACAATGAGCAGTTCTTC.

The rearrangement uses TRBV27 and TRBJ2-3; possibly TRBD2 for D (5 bases). The CDR3 loop spans 13 amino acids. Germline assignment: CDR1 MNHEY and CDR2 SMNVEV (reference sequence). With 10 bases removed from V and 6 bases from J, the gap between germline ends came to 17 bases. The CDR3 is CATKKEVGDTQYF. CDR3 bases: TGTGCCACCAAGAAGGAGGTTGGGGATACGCAGTATTTT.

The chain links TRBV28 to TRBJ2-7, with D unresolved. This CDR3 is 14 amino acids long. V was shortened by 3 bases and J by 5 bases, with 14 bases between the two germline ends. Germline V CDR1 and CDR2: MDHEN, SYDVKM. CDR3 residues: CASSLMDGNHEQYF. CDR3 in DNA: TGTGCCAGCAGTTTGATGGACGGAAACCACGAGCAGTACTTC.

The CDR3 DNA is TGTGCCAGCAGTCGGCGGGAAGGTAGCACAGATACGCAGTATTTT. This gives the protein CASSRREGSTDTQYF. The chain has TRBV9 and TRBJ2-3; weak D call: TRBD2 (6 bases). The CDR3 totals 15 residues. Germline CDR1 and CDR2: SGDLS and YYNGEE. Trimming removed 5 bases from V and 0 bases from J, with 13 bases in between.

About this clonotype itself: An end of the junction does not agree with germline; a read error may underlie this. The chain recombines TRBV7-9 with TRBJ2-7; the match to TRBD1 covers 7 bases. CDR1 and CDR2 (germline): SEHNR, FQNEAQ (reference sequence). This CDR3 comprises 14 residues. CDR3 region: CAGSMGQTSYEQYF. The CDR3 DNA is TGTGCCGGCAGCATGGGACAGACGTCCTACGAGCAGTACTTC.

This clonotype has a handful of counts. The CDR3 loop is CASSLLTGQGPNTEAFF. CDR3 DNA: TGTGCCAGCAGCTTACTTACGGGACAAGGACCTAACACTGAAGCTTTCTTT. The V and J genes are TRBV11-2 and TRBJ1-1, with D tentatively TRBD1 (6 bases). The V gene's germline CDR1 is SGHAT and CDR2 FQNNGV. The CDR3 has 17 amino acids. V lost 2 bases and J lost 2, with 18 bases in between.

This clonotype was detected once. V usage is TRBV6-2 or TRBV6-3 and J usage is TRBJ2-7; 8 bases fit TRBD2. The CDR3 is made up of 14 amino acids. Per germline, CDR1 MNHEY and CDR2 SVGEGT. V gave up 11 bases and J gave up 0 bases; unmatched junction bases: 9. This CDR3 is CAGGNGLASYEQYF. CDR3 nucleotides: TGTGCCGGCGGTAACGGACTAGCCTCCTACGAGCAGTACTTC.

In this sample, this clonotype turned up once. The junction and the germline gene differ at one end; a read error may be behind it. The chain combines TRBV5-1 with TRBJ2-1; D not resolved. The CDR3 totals 15 residues. Germline loops: CDR1 SGHRS, CDR2 YFSETQ. In DNA, the CDR3 is TGCGTCAGCAGCACCCGGGCTTCGGGTAGTGGTGAGCAGTTCTTC. Protein sequence: CVSSTRASGSGEQFF.

For the CDR3, the DNA is TGTGCCAGCAGCGTAGGTGACAGAAGAGAGACCCAGTACTTC. Translating gives CASSVGDRRETQYF. The rearrangement joins TRBV9 to TRBJ2-5; the D gene is possibly TRBD1 (5 bases). V was trimmed by 0 bases and J by 4 bases, leaving 10 bases between them. The CDR3 runs 14 residues. Germline CDR1 reads SGDLS; CDR2 reads YYNGEE.

Notes on this clonotype: This may arise from a read error, as a much more abundant clone is one base away. The conserved final phenylalanine or tryptophan is absent from the CDR3, which likely points to a read error. V is TRBV12-5 and J is TRBJ1-2, with 7 positions matching TRBD1. Germline values: CDR1 LGHNT, CDR2 FRNRAP. This CDR3 comprises 15 residues. The V gene end was trimmed by 5 bases and the J gene end by 6 bases; junction bases not matched to a gene: 12. CDR3 sequence reads: CASGPSRDSANGYTI. The DNA of the CDR3 is TGTGCTAGTGGTCCGTCTCGGGACAGCGCCAATGGCTACACCATC.

Ten or more counts support this clonotype. The chain joins TRBV7-8 to TRBJ2-3; D uncertain. The V and J ends lost 1 base and 3 bases respectively, with 14 bases between them. The CDR3 consists of 16 residues. The germline V gene has CDR1 SGHVS and CDR2 FQNEAQ. The CDR3 is CASSLESRVSTDTQYF. Here the CDR3 DNA reads TGTGCCAGCAGCTTAGAATCACGGGTATCTACAGATACGCAGTATTTT.